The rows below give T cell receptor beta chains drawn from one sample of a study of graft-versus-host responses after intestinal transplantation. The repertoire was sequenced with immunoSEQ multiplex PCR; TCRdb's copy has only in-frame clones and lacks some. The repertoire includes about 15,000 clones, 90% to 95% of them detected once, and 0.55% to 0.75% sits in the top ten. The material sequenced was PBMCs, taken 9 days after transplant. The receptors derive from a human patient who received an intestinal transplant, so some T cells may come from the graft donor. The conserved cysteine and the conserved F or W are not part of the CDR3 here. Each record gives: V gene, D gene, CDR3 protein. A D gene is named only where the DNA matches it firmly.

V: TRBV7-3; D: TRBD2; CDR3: ASSSSGSIYNEQF
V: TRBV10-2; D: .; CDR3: ASSESGPRETQY
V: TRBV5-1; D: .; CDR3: ASSLVRESHNEQF
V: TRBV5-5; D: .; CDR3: ASSSNTEAF
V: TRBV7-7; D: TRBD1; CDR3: ASSLYPGRQGGETQY
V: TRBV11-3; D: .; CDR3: ASSLVDYEQY
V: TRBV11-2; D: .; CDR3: ATLEVGPSGNTIY
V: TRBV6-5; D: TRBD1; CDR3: ASSYSRGQGRTEAF
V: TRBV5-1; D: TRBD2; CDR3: ASSPISGRPYEQY
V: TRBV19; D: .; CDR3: ASSIGASEQF
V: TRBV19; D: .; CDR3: ASHLLGGGISYNEQF
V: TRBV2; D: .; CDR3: ASSDKLGDVAPQH
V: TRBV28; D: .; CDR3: ASRLDGYEAF
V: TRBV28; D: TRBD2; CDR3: ASTFRGTRSNEQF
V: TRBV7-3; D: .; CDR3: ASSPPGLTEAF
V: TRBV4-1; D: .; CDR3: ASSQEGRASYEQY
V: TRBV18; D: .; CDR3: ASSPPSTDTQY
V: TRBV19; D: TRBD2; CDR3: ASSGLAGGGEQF
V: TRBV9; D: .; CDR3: ASSLSGLAETQY
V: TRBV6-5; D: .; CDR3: ASSYGRSGEQY
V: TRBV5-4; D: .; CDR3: ASSQSPPRLVADTQY
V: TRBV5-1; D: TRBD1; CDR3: ASSLDQRDRGYNEQF
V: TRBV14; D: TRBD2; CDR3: ASSQVAGGWNTQY
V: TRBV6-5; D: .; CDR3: ASSYDGDGYT
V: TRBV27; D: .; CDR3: ASSSTPYEQY
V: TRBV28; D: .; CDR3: ASSSPIIRGDNEQF
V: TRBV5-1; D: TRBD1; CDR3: ASSFGQANTEAF
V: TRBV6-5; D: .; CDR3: ASDPYGGAHNEQY
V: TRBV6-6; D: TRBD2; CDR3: ASNLAATYEQY
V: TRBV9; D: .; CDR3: ASSGLPTNYGYT
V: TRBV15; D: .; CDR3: ATSRDRRGTDTQY
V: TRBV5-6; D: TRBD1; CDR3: ASSYMTGGAETQY
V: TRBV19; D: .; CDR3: ASSIETGHSYEQY
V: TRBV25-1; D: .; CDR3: ASIISRANVLT
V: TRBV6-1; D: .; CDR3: ASSEARLPPYEQY
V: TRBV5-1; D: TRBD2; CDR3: ASSQGVLAGRETQY
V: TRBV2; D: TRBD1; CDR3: ASSVSGQGATDTQY
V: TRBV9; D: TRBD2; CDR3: ASSVATSGYEQY
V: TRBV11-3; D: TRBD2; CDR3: ASSLGGEAGGMVETQY
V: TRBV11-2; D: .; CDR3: ASSSWGRETQY
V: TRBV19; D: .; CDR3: ASSMGRYSNQPQH
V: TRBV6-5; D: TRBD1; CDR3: ASSYSTGFDAEAF